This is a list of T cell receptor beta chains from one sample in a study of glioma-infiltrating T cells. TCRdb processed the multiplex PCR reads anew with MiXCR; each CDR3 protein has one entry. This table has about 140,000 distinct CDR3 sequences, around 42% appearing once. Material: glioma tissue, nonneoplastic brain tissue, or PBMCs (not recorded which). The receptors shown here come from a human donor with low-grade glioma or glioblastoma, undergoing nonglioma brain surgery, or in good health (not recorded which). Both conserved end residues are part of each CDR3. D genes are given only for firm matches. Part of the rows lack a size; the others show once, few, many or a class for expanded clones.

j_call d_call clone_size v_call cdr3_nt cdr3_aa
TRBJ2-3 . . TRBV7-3 TGTGCCAGCAGCTTCAAGGGACTGCGCACAGATACGCAGTATTTT CASSFKGLRTDTQYF
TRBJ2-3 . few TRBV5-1 TGCGCCAGCAACGGGGGGCGGACAGATACGCAGTATTTT CASNGGRTDTQYF
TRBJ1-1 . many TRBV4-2 TGTGCCAGCAGCCAAGTTCCCGATTACAACACTGAAGCTTTCTTT CASSQVPDYNTEAFF
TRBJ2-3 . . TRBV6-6 TGTGCCAGCAGTGCGAACACAGATACGCAGTATTTT CASSANTDTQYF
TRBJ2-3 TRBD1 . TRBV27 TGTGCCAGCATCCCCTCATCCGGGACAGGGGGTCGAGATACGCAGTATTTT CASIPSSGTGGRDTQYF
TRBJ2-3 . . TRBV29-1 TGCAGCGAACTGACTCGGAACACAGATACGCAGTATTTT CSELTRNTDTQYF
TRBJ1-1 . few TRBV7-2 TGTGCCAGCAGCTTAGGAGGAGGGGCGATCACTGAAGCTTTCTTT CASSLGGGAITEAFF
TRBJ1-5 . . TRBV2 TGTGCCAGCAGTGACAGTTATAGCAATCAGCCCCAGCATTTT CASSDSYSNQPQHF
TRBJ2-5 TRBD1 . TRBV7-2 TGTGCCAGCAGCCGACAGGGGGCCGTTTGGGAGACCCAGTACTTC CASSRQGAVWETQYF
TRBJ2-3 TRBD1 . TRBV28 TGTGCCAGCAGTTTACCTGGGACAGGACGCAAGGATACGCAGTATTTT CASSLPGTGRKDTQYF
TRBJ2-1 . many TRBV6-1 TGTGCCAGCAGTTCTCCGGGACGCCTCTACAATGAGCAGTTCTTC CASSSPGRLYNEQFF
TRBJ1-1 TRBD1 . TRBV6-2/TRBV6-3 TGCTCTTCAGGGGGCGCAGATACTGAAGCTTTCTTT CSSGGADTEAFF
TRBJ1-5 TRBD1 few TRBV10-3 TGTGCCATTAAGGACAGGGAAAATCAGCCCCAGCATTTT CAIKDRENQPQHF
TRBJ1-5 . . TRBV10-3 TGTGCCAGCACGGGGGGAAATCAGCCCCAGCATTTT CASTGGNQPQHF
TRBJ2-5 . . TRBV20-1 TGCAGTGCCGAAGAGTGGGGACGAAACCAAGAGACCCAGTACTTC CSAEEWGRNQETQYF
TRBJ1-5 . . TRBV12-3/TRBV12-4 TGTGCCAGCAGTGTTACAGGTACGCATCAGCCCCAGCATTTT CASSVTGTHQPQHF
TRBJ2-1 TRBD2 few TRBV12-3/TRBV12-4 TGTGCCAGCAGTTTAGGCTCGGGACTAGCGGGGGGTAAGCAGTTCTTC CASSLGSGLAGGKQFF
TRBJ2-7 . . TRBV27 TGTGCCAGCAGTCCGTCCGCGAACTACGAGCAGTACTTC CASSPSANYEQYF
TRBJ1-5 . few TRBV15 TGTGCCACCAGCAGAGGTCGGTTCAATCAGCCCCAGCATTTT CATSRGRFNQPQHF
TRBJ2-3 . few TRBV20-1 TGCAGTGCTATTATTCGGGGGGCCACAGATACGCAGTATTTT CSAIIRGATDTQYF
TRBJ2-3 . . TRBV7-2 TGTGCCAGCAGCCAGGACTTCATTGGCACAGATACGCAGTATTTT CASSQDFIGTDTQYF
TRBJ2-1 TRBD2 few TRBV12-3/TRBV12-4 TGTGCCAGCAGTTTAGTGACGGGACTAGCGGGGAATGAGCAGTTCTTC CASSLVTGLAGNEQFF
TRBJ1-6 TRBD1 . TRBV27 TGTGCCAGCAGTCGTCCCCCGGACAGGGGAAATTCACCCCTCCACTTT CASSRPPDRGNSPLHF
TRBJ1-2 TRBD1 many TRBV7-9 TGTGCCAGCAGCGTAGACAGGGAGGAGTGGGATGGCTACACCTTC CASSVDREEWDGYTF
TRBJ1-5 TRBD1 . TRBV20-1 TGCAGTGCTAGGGAGACAGGGAGGAAACATAGCAATCAGCCCCAGCATTTT CSARETGRKHSNQPQHF
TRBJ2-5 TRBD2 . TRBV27 TGTGCCAGCAGATTAGCGGGAGGCCAAGAGACCCAGTACTTC CASRLAGGQETQYF
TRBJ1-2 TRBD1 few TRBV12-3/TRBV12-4 TGTGCCAGCAGTTTGGGGACAGATCATGGCTACACCTTC CASSLGTDHGYTF